Listed below are T cell receptor beta chains from one sample, sequenced in a study of cytotoxic CD8 clonotypes in ibrutinib-treated CLL. Sequenced by immunoSEQ multiplex PCR; TCRdb stores in-frame clones only, minus some. The sample consists of about 300,000 clones, around 69% of them appearing once. The starting material was PBMCs, obtained at disease progression, from a patient treated with ibrutinib. Receptor source: a human donor with chronic lymphocytic leukemia. CDR3s include the opening cysteine and the closing phenylalanine or tryptophan. D genes are given only for firm matches. A row's size may be missing; if present it is once, few, many or a size class.

v_call	clone_size	d_call	j_call	cdr3_nt	cdr3_aa
TRBV18	-	-	TRBJ2-5	TGTGCCAGCTCAGACAGGAGGGGTGAGACCCAGTACTTC	CASSDRRGETQYF
TRBV6-5	once	TRBD2	TRBJ2-5	TGTGCCAGCAGTTACTCGACGGGACTAGCCCAAGAGACCCAGTACTTC	CASSYSTGLAQETQYF
TRBV10-1	-	-	TRBJ1-5	TGCGCCAGCAGTGTAGGGGGGGATCAGCCCCAGCATTTT	CASSVGGDQPQHF
TRBV7-8	-	TRBD2	TRBJ2-5	TGTGCCAGCAGCTTAGCGGGACTAGCGGGAGTTGGTGGGACCCAGTACTTC	CASSLAGLAGVGGTQYF
TRBV9	-	-	TRBJ2-1	TGTGCCAGCAGCACCGGACTAAACACAAGGAGCTCCTACAATGAGCAGTTCTTC	CASSTGLNTRSSYNEQFF
TRBV5-6	-	-	TRBJ2-3	TGTGCCAGCAATCGGGGATACTACCGCACAGATACGCAGTATTTT	CASNRGYYRTDTQYF
TRBV9	-	TRBD2	TRBJ2-1	TGTGCCAGCAGCTTAAGCGGGAGGGGATACAATGAGCAGTTCTTC	CASSLSGRGYNEQFF
TRBV9	-	-	TRBJ2-7	TGTGCCAGCAGCGTGGATCCCGAGGCGGGCTCCTACGAGCAGTACTTC	CASSVDPEAGSYEQYF
TRBV25-1	few	-	TRBJ1-2	TGTGCCAGCAGGCAGGGCCCCTATGGCTACACCTTC	CASRQGPYGYTF
TRBV14	once	TRBD1	TRBJ2-6	TGTGCCAGCAGCCAATGGTCCGGCGTCAGGGGGCCGACAAATGGGGCCAACGTCCTGACTTTC	CASSQWSGVRGPTNGANVLTF
TRBV12-5	few	TRBD1	TRBJ1-1	TGTGCTAGTGGTTCCCGGGACAGGGAATATTGGATGAACACTGAAGCTTTCTTT	CASGSRDREYWMNTEAFF
TRBV6-1	-	-	TRBJ1-4	TGTGCCAGCAGTGACCGGCAGGGCGCTGAAAAACTGTTTTTT	CASSDRQGAEKLFF
TRBV29-1	once	-	TRBJ2-1	TGCAGCGTTGAAGGGAATTCGGCGGTATCCTACAATGAGCAGTTCTTC	CSVEGNSAVSYNEQFF
TRBV6-1	-	-	TRBJ1-1	TGTGCCTTGGGTTCCCACACTGAAGCTTTCTTT	CALGSHTEAFF
TRBV6-4	-	TRBD2	TRBJ2-7	TGTGCCAGCAGTGACTCTAAGCGGGGGGAACCCTACGAGCAGTACTTC	CASSDSKRGEPYEQYF
TRBV27	-	-	TRBJ2-3	TGTGCCAGCAGTCACCCCCGGGGCGGCACAGATACGCAGTATTTT	CASSHPRGGTDTQYF
TRBV9	-	-	TRBJ2-3	TGTGCCAGCAGCGTCAGGACTTCCATCACAGATACGCAGTATTTT	CASSVRTSITDTQYF
TRBV7-9	-	TRBD1	TRBJ1-5	TGTGCCAGCAGCCCTCAGGGGGCAGGGCAGCCCCAGCATTTT	CASSPQGAGQPQHF
TRBV6-1	-	-	TRBJ2-2	TGTGCCAGCAGTGAACTGACAGGGAACACCGGGGAGCTGTTTTTT	CASSELTGNTGELFF
TRBV27	-	-	TRBJ2-1	TGTGCCAGCATGAAAACAGCGGAAGGGTACAATGAGCAGTTCTTC	CASMKTAEGYNEQFF
TRBV7-6	-	-	TRBJ2-7	TGTGCCAGCAGCCCTCTCGCCGTCCATAGCTCCTACGAGCAGTACTTC	CASSPLAVHSSYEQYF
TRBV11-2	-	-	TRBJ2-5	TGTGCCAGCAGCTTAGGTCCAAGGGAGGAGACCCAGTACTTC	CASSLGPREETQYF
TRBV27	-	-	TRBJ1-5	TGTGCCAGCAGTTCCACAGCTTATAGCAATCAGCCCCAGCATTTT	CASSSTAYSNQPQHF
TRBV29-1	-	TRBD1	TRBJ2-2	TGCAGCGTTCAAAAGACAGGGTACACCGGGGAGCTGTTTTTT	CSVQKTGYTGELFF
TRBV9	-	-	TRBJ2-7	TGTGCCAGCAGCGTAGCCCTCAGAAGCTACGAGCAGTACTTC	CASSVALRSYEQYF
TRBV5-1	-	TRBD1	TRBJ2-5	TGCGCCAGCAGCTTTGGGACAGACTCTCAAGAGACCCAGTACTTC	CASSFGTDSQETQYF
TRBV2	few	-	TRBJ2-5	TGTGCCAGCCTAAGCGGACGGGCGGAGACCCAGTACTTC	CASLSGRAETQYF
TRBV7-2	-	TRBD1	TRBJ1-2	TGTGCCAGCAGCTCAGGGACAGGCGCTGTGTATGGCTACACCTTC	CASSSGTGAVYGYTF
TRBV5-8	-	TRBD1	TRBJ1-1	TGTGCCAGCAGCACACGGACAGGGCTAGCTTTCTTT	CASSTRTGLAFF
TRBV11-1	-	TRBD2	TRBJ2-5	TGTGCCAGCAGCTTGGGACTAGAGGAAGAGACCCAGTACTTC	CASSLGLEEETQYF
TRBV5-1	many	-	TRBJ1-2	TGCGCCAGCAGCTTGGTGGGGCTTGATGGCTACACCTTC	CASSLVGLDGYTF
TRBV29-1	once	TRBD1	TRBJ1-1	TGCAGCGTTGAATATTTGGGACAGGGACGCACTGAAGCTTTCTTT	CSVEYLGQGRTEAFF
TRBV6-5	-	TRBD1	TRBJ2-5	TGTGCCAGCAGTTACTCGGGACAGCGGCAGACCCAGTACTTC	CASSYSGQRQTQYF
TRBV7-2	-	-	TRBJ2-7	TGTGCCAGCAGAGTGGGACGACCATCCTACGAGCAGTACTTC	CASRVGRPSYEQYF
TRBV4-1	few	TRBD1	TRBJ1-2	TGCGCCAGCAGCCCGCGACAGGGGTTTGGCTACACCTTC	CASSPRQGFGYTF
TRBV7-8	-	-	TRBJ2-7	TGTGCCAGCAGCTTAAGTTGGCAAGCCTACGAGCAGTACTTC	CASSLSWQAYEQYF
TRBV20-1	-	TRBD1	TRBJ1-2	TGCAGTGCCCGGACAGGCCCGTACTACACCTTC	CSARTGPYYTF
TRBV19	-	TRBD1	TRBJ1-2	TGTGCCAGTAGGGCCGACAGGGGAGCAACCTTTAACTATGGCTACACCTTC	CASRADRGATFNYGYTF
TRBV28	few	-	TRBJ2-7	TGTGCCAGCAACTCCCCACAGGGTTGGAGGGCCTCCGAGCAGTACTTC	CASNSPQGWRASEQYF
TRBV6-5	-	TRBD1	TRBJ1-1	TGTGCCAGCAGTTACGGAGCAGGGGGAGCTTTCTTT	CASSYGAGGAFF
TRBV19	once	-	TRBJ2-7	TGTGCCAGTAGTGCCGGGACCGGGACCTACGAGCAGTACTTC	CASSAGTGTYEQYF
TRBV2	-	TRBD2	TRBJ2-2	TGTGCCAGCCTGTCGGGGAGGGCCGCCGGGGAGCTGTTTTTT	CASLSGRAAGELFF
TRBV10-1	-	TRBD2	TRBJ2-2	TGCGCCAGGGCTAGCGGGGGGGAACACGGGGAGCTGTTTTTT	CARASGGEHGELFF